Shown below are 2 T cell receptor beta chains from a single sample sequenced in a study of T cell changes during pregnancy in multiple sclerosis. Libraries were prepared by immunoSEQ multiplex PCR; TCRdb keeps only in-frame clonotypes and omits some of them. The profile shows 90,000 to 100,000 clones, roughly 93% of them singletons. The sample was peripheral blood, taken in the first trimester of pregnancy. The receptors stem from a female donor with multiple sclerosis, enrolled in a pregnancy study.

The J gene is TRBJ2-5, the V gene TRBV11-3; D remains unclear. V shed 0 bases and J shed 5 bases, with 10 bases lying between them. The CDR3 contains 14 residues. Germline V gives CDR1 SGHNT, CDR2 YENEEA. The chain's CDR3 is CASSLDAFGETQYF. CDR3 DNA sequence: TGTGCCAGCAGCTTAGACGCCTTCGGGGAGACCCAGTACTTC.

The chain uses TRBV11-2 and TRBJ2-7; 7 bases are shared with TRBD1. The ends lost 4 bases at V and 4 bases at J; junction bases unmatched: 7. The germline V gene encodes CDR1 SGHAT and CDR2 FQNNGV. There are 14 residues in the CDR3. CDR3 in amino acids: CASSSAQGRYEQYF. CDR3 sequence (DNA): TGTGCCAGCAGCTCCGCACAGGGGCGGTACGAGCAGTACTTC.